Below are 27 T cell receptor beta chains sequenced from a single sample in a study of cytomegalovirus exposure and HLA in healthy donors. Primers for the PCR totalled 60 Vbeta and 13 Jbeta. Repertoires were generated with immunoSEQ multiplex PCR, while TCRdb's copy carries only in-frame clones and drops some. The sample shows some 240,000 clones, roughly 91% of them seen only once. The sequencing input was PBMCs. The receptors come from a girl aged 2-9 years in good health and CMV-seronegative.

The chain joins TRBV5-4 to TRBJ1-2; 7 positions agree with TRBD1. The germline gives CDR1 SGHNT, CDR2 YYREEE (reference sequence). V shed 7 bases and J 4 bases; nucleotides not matched to a gene: 7. The CDR3 is made up of 13 amino acids. Here the CDR3 reads CASSRQGAYGYTF. In DNA form, the CDR3 reads TGTGCCAGCTCCCGACAGGGAGCCTATGGCTACACCTTC. Drawing the rest from reference TRBV5-4 and TRBJ1-2, the complete variable domain is ETGVTQSPTHLIKTRGQQVTLRCSSQSGHNTVSWYQQALGQGPQFIFQYYREEENGRGNFPPRFSGLQFPNYSSELNVNALELDDSALYLCASSRQGAYGYTFGSGTRLTVV.

The chain carries TRBV28 and TRBJ1-1; D uncertain. Trimming removed 3 bases at V and 1 base at J, with 30 bases between. This CDR3 spans 21 amino acids. Germline assignment: CDR1 MDHEN and CDR2 SYDVKM. CDR3 in amino acids: CASSFLGASGKRAPGNTEAFF. The CDR3 DNA follows: TGTGCCAGCAGTTTCCTGGGCGCGTCCGGGAAGAGAGCCCCAGGGAACACTGAAGCTTTCTTT.

The chain has TRBV28 and TRBJ1-2; D gene uncertain. V gave up 2 bases and J gave up 8 bases, with 6 bases separating them. In germline, CDR1 is MDHEN, CDR2 SYDVKM. This CDR3 region has 11 residues. CDR3 bases: TGTGCCAGCAGTTTAAATCAGGGCTACACCTTC. Its protein product is CASSLNQGYTF.

V gene TRBV27 combines with J gene TRBJ2-1, with a tentative D call TRBD2 (7 bases). CDR1 is MNHEY, CDR2 SMNVEV, per germline (reference sequence). This CDR3 is 14 amino acids long. V was pared by 1 base and J by 6 bases, with 10 bases between. The CDR3 DNA follows: TGTGCCAGCAGTTTATTCGGGGGGCCCAATGAGCAGTTCTTC. It is translated as CASSLFGGPNEQFF.

The V and J genes are TRBV19 and TRBJ1-5, with TRBD1 as a possible D gene (6 bases). Germline CDR1 and CDR2: LNHDA and SQIVND (reference sequence). Trimming stripped 7 bases from V and 0 bases from J, with 22 bases between. The CDR3 has 18 amino acids. CDR3 DNA sequence: TGTGCCAGTACCCTTTATCCGGGCGGGGGCTATAGCAATCAGCCCCAGCATTTT. Its translation: CASTLYPGGGYSNQPQHF.

J is TRBJ1-4 and V is TRBV6-5; no reliable D call. V was pared by 6 bases and J by 5 bases, with 16 bases between. Germline lookup yields CDR1 MNHEY and CDR2 SVGAGI. The CDR3 runs to 15 residues. DNA of the CDR3: TGTGCCAGCAGCCCTTTGGGAGGCCGCAATGAAAAACTGTTTTTT. Translating gives CASSPLGGRNEKLFF.

CDR3: CAWSNSANYGYTF. The DNA for the CDR3 is TGTGCCTGGAGTAATTCAGCTAACTATGGCTACACCTTC. The chain joins TRBV30 to TRBJ1-2; no clear D gene. CDR3 length equals 13 residues. Looked up from germline, CDR1 is GTSNPN and CDR2 is SVGIG (reference sequence). Trimming removed 2 bases at V and 0 bases at J, with 7 bases between.

The genes are TRBV28 and TRBJ2-4; 7 nucleotides align to TRBD2. This CDR3 spans 11 amino acids. V shed 6 bases, J shed 16 bases, and the junction held 9 bases outside the gene matches. CDR1 is MDHEN and CDR2 is SYDVKM in the germline V gene. The CDR3 nucleotides are TGTGCCAGCAGCGGCCGTGGGGGGGTATACTTC. Its protein product is CASSGRGGVYF.

The chain joins TRBV6-6 to TRBJ2-5; D is ambiguous. The J call may not be correct, given that the DNA end is closer to TRBJ2-7. CDR1 MNHNY and CDR2 SVGAGI come from the germline V gene (reference sequence). The CDR3 is made up of 10 amino acids. For the CDR3, the DNA is TGTGCCAGCAGTCTCTACGAGCAGTACTTC. Protein product: CASSLYEQYF.

J is TRBJ2-5 and V is TRBV5-6; 8 bases agree with TRBD1. V lost 4 bases to trimming and J lost 7 bases; unmatched junction nucleotides: 15. The CDR3 is 16 residues long. Germline CDR1 reads SGHDT; CDR2 reads YYEEEE. The CDR3 reads CASSRTRTGQESTQYF. DNA of the CDR3: TGTGCCAGCAGCAGGACCAGGACAGGGCAGGAATCGACCCAGTACTTC.

This chain links TRBV6-1 with TRBJ1-6; D might be TRBD1 (5 bases). The ends were cut back, 1 base at V and 13 bases at J, with 26 bases in the middle. The CDR3 contains 18 residues. The germline V gene encodes CDR1 MNHNS and CDR2 SASEGT. CDR3 sequence reads: CASSEGPTQGWSSLPLHF. Written as DNA, the CDR3 is TGTGCCAGCAGTGAAGGGCCTACTCAGGGATGGTCTTCCCTGCCCCTCCACTTT.

This chain uses TRBV11-3 with TRBJ2-2; 9 bases agree with TRBD1. V lost 4 bases, J lost 8 bases, and 8 bases stayed unmatched. The length of the CDR3 is 15 residues. Germline loops: CDR1 SGHNT, CDR2 YENEEA. CDR3 sequence (DNA): TGTGCCAGCAGCTCTCGAGACAGGGGGTCTGGGGAGCTGTTTTTT. Protein: CASSSRDRGSGELFF.

The CDR3 region has the DNA TGTGCCAGTAGTATAAGTCAGGGAAGCAATCAGCCCCAGCATTTT. The encoded protein is CASSISQGSNQPQHF. This chain connects TRBV19 to TRBJ1-5; D possibly corresponds to TRBD1 (5 bases). The germline gives CDR1 LNHDA, CDR2 SQIVND (reference sequence). This CDR3 is built from 15 residues. Trimming took 2 bases from V and 1 from J, leaving 9 bases between them.

The rearrangement links TRBV19 to TRBJ2-2; 8 bases agree with TRBD1. V lost 4 bases to trimming and J lost 3 bases; unmatched junction nucleotides: 4. The CDR3 contains 15 residues. CDR1 LNHDA and CDR2 SQIVND come from the germline V gene (reference sequence). The CDR3 DNA sequence: TGTGCCAGTAGTAAACCGGGACAGGACACCGGGGAGCTGTTTTTT. It encodes CASSKPGQDTGELFF.

The chain joins TRBV2 to TRBJ2-5, with 8 nucleotides matching TRBD1. Germline CDR1 SNHLY, CDR2 FYNNEI. V trimming: 2 bases; J trimming: 5 bases; junction bases outside the gene matches: 4. CDR3 size: 14 residues. The CDR3 protein is CASSETGGTETQYF. CDR3 coding DNA: TGTGCCAGCAGTGAAACAGGGGGTACGGAGACCCAGTACTTC. The full variable domain, its missing parts supplied by reference TRBV2 and TRBJ2-5, is EPEVTQTPSHQVTQMGQEVILRCVPISNHLYFYWYRQILGQKVEFLVSFYNNEISEKSEIFDDQFSVERPDGSNFTLKIRSTKLEDSAMYFCASSETGGTETQYFGPGTRLLVL.

This clone came up once. The genes are TRBV6-6 and TRBJ1-5; D is unresolved. CDR1 and CDR2 (germline): MNHNY, SVGAGI (reference sequence). V lost 6 bases to trimming and J lost 3 bases, with 12 bases between them. This CDR3 has 14 amino acids. CDR3 sequence reads: CASSPVTNNQPQHF. For the CDR3, the DNA is TGTGCCAGCAGCCCCGTGACAAACAATCAGCCCCAGCATTTT.

The chain couples TRBV2 to TRBJ2-1; 9 bases agree with TRBD2. Germline CDR1 is SNHLY and CDR2 is FYNNEI. This CDR3 region has 16 residues. V lost 8 bases and J lost 6; bases outside the gene matches: 14. Here the CDR3 DNA reads TGTGCCAGCGGAAGTCCGGGACTAGCCGTGGGCAATGAGCAGTTCTTC. Translated: CASGSPGLAVGNEQFF.

V and J are TRBV2 and TRBJ1-4, with unresolved D. Deletions cut 10 bases from V and 8 bases from J, with 20 bases between. Germline V gene sequence: CDR1 SNHLY, CDR2 FYNNEI. The CDR3 extends over 14 amino acids. The CDR3 DNA reads TGTGCCACCCTAGCCGGGGATCGGATCGAAAAACTGTTTTTT. Protein product: CATLAGDRIEKLFF.

V gene TRBV6-6 combines with J gene TRBJ1-2; D remains ambiguous. Trimming took 10 bases from V and 3 from J, leaving 12 bases between them. There are 12 residues in the CDR3. The germline V gene has CDR1 MNHNY and CDR2 SVGAGI (reference sequence). The CDR3: CAIAPLDYGYTF. CDR3 sequence (DNA): TGTGCCATCGCGCCTCTTGACTATGGCTACACCTTC.

The V and J genes are TRBV19 and TRBJ2-1; 9 nucleotides line up with TRBD2. The V and J ends lost 10 bases and 3 bases, in that order; junction bases with no gene match: 4. CDR1 and CDR2 from the germline V gene are LNHDA and SQIVND (reference sequence). CDR3 length: 13 residues. The DNA for the CDR3 is TGTGCCACCAGACTAGCGGTCTACAATGAGCAGTTCTTC. Translated: CATRLAVYNEQFF. The full variable domain, rest sourced from reference TRBV19 and TRBJ2-1, is DGGITQSPKYLFRKEGQNVTLSCEQNLNHDAMYWYRQDPGQGLRLIYYSQIVNDFQKGDIAEGYSVSREKKESFPLTVTSAQKNPTAFYLCATRLAVYNEQFFGPGTRLTVL.

The chain combines TRBV5-5 with TRBJ2-3; TRBD2 matches 11 bases. Germline CDR1 SGHKS, CDR2 YYEKEE (reference sequence). The CDR3 runs 16 residues. The junction had 6 bases not matched to a gene; V was cut back by 4 bases and J by 2 bases. As DNA, the CDR3 is TGTGCCAGCAGCAAGACTAGCGGGGAGCTCACAGATACGCAGTATTTT. It is translated as CASSKTSGELTDTQYF.

The chain has TRBV29-1 and TRBJ1-5, with a tentative D call TRBD1 (6 bases). V was shortened by 4 bases and J by 7 bases, with 11 bases between the two germline ends. The CDR3 contains 12 residues. CDR1 SQVTM and CDR2 ANQGSEA come from the germline V gene. The CDR3: CSVGKGDQPQHF. As DNA, the CDR3 is TGCAGCGTTGGTAAGGGGGACCAGCCCCAGCATTTT. Full variable domain (rest looked up from reference TRBV29-1 and TRBJ1-5): SAVISQKPSRDICQRGTSLTIQCQVDSQVTMMFWYRQQPGQSLTLIATANQGSEATYESGFVIDKFPISRPNLTFSTLTVSNMSPEDSSIYLCSVGKGDQPQHFGDGTRLSIL.

This chain joins TRBV11-2 and TRBJ2-1; 14 nucleotides agree with TRBD2. The CDR3 consists of 17 residues. The V gene end was trimmed by 4 bases and the J gene end by 6 bases; junction bases not matched to a gene: 8. Germline CDR1 is SGHAT and CDR2 is FQNNGV. CDR3 sequence reads: CASSSRGGLAGANEQFF. DNA for the CDR3: TGTGCCAGCAGCTCCCGAGGGGGACTAGCGGGAGCCAATGAGCAGTTCTTC.

V and J are TRBV18 and TRBJ2-3; 9 bases agree with TRBD2. Germline V gene data show CDR1 as KGHSH and CDR2 as LQKENI. V gave up 3 bases and J gave up 3 bases; unmatched junction bases: 4. The CDR3 is 15 residues long. The CDR3 loop reads CASSPLAGSTDTQYF. CDR3 coding DNA: TGTGCCAGCTCACCTCTAGCGGGATCGACAGATACGCAGTATTTT.

The chain is built from TRBV30 and TRBJ1-1; maybe TRBD1 (5 bases). Trimming removed 4 bases from V and 5 bases from J, with 17 bases in between. Germline V gene sequence: CDR1 GTSNPN, CDR2 SVGIG (reference sequence). There are 14 residues in the CDR3. CDR3 bases: TGTGCCTGGATCGGGGGAGGGCGTTTAACTGAAGCTTTCTTT. Translating gives CAWIGGGRLTEAFF.

The chain couples TRBV23-1 to TRBJ2-5, with 11 bases lining up with TRBD2. TRBV23-1 is annotated as an ORF whose role is uncertain. V shed 0 bases, J shed 1 base, and the junction held 13 bases outside the gene matches. The CDR3 is 20 residues long. CDR3 coding DNA: TGCGCCAGCAGTCAATCGAGTTTTAGTTTTAGCGGGAGGGCCCAAGAGACCCAGTACTTC. Translated, it gives CASSQSSFSFSGRAQETQYF.

The rearrangement links TRBV12-5 to TRBJ1-4; 8 bases agree with TRBD1. The germline gives CDR1 LGHNT, CDR2 FRNRAP. The CDR3 runs 13 residues. Trimming at V came to 2 bases and at J to 13 bases, leaving 6 bases not matched to a gene. The CDR3 reads CASGLPPDRGLFF. The CDR3 DNA sequence: TGTGCTAGTGGTTTGCCTCCAGACAGGGGACTGTTTTTT.